This TCR beta chain was captured in a study of immune cell composition in non-small cell lung cancer. Across the whole study: Lung adenocarcinoma or squamous carcinoma made up most tumours.

About this clone itself: The antigen is undetermined.

Study results and caveats: Tumour TCR-beta clonality showed no significant link to smoking pack-years. Tumour-reactive clones were not shown to match dominant in vivo tumour clones.

Normal lung sampling was at least 3 cm from the tumour, as distant as possible. Data came from immunoSEQ multiplex PCR; TCRdb stores just in-frame clones and leaves some out. Of about 2,100 clones in the sample, over 70% were seen once. Sequencing input: non-adjacent lung tissue. This receptor was taken from a human donor with non-small cell lung cancer.

DNA for the CDR3: TGTGCCAGCAGCAGCGGGGGCACAGATACGCAGTATTTT. Translation: CASSSGGTDTQYF. The chain uses TRBV5-5 and TRBJ2-3; 7 bases map to TRBD2. This CDR3 contains 13 residues. From germline, CDR1 is SGHKS and CDR2 YYEKEE (reference sequence). J lost 1 base, V lost 4 bases, and 0 bases had no gene match.